This T cell receptor (beta chain) was sequenced in a study of CD8 T cells in ankylosing spondylitis. The table lists this clonotype with many counts. TCRdb ran MiXCR on the 5' RACE reads and lists one entry per CDR3 protein. This table has around 130,000 distinct CDR3 sequences, 6% to 8.5% appearing once. Germline loops: CDR1 DFQATT, CDR2 SNEGSKA (reference sequence). Trimming at V came to 3 bases and at J to 4 bases, leaving 5 bases not matched to a gene. This CDR3 comprises 14 residues. This TCR was sampled from a male donor with ankylosing spondylitis or in good health (not recorded which). Sequencing was done on a sample of blood, either unsorted or a sorted T cell fraction (not recorded which). The genes are TRBV20-1 and TRBJ2-2, with 7 bases identical to TRBD1. This CDR3 is CSASRGRLTGELFF. Written as DNA, the CDR3 is TGCAGTGCTAGTAGGGGGCGCCTCACCGGGGAGCTGTTTTTT.